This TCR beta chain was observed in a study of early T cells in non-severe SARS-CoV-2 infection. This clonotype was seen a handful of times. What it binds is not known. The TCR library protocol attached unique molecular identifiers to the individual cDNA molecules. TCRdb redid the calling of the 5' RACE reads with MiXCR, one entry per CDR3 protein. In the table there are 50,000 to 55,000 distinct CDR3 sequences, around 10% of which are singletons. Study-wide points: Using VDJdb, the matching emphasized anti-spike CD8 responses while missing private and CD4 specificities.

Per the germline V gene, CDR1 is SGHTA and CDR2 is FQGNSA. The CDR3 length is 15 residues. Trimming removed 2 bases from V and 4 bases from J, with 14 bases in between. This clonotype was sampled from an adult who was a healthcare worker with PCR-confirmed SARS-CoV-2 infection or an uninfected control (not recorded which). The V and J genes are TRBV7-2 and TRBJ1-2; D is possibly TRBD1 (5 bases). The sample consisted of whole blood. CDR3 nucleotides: TGTGCCAGCAGCTTACTCCCCACAGGTCTCTATGGCTACACCTTC. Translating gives CASSLLPTGLYGYTF.